The T cell receptor beta chain under discussion was sequenced for a study of blood T cell repertoires in COVID-19. Study-wide background: Sources were T cells, B-cell-depleted T cells, or PBMCs; the material itself was cDNA or gDNA.

TCRdb keeps only in-frame clones here, not all; method: immunoSEQ multiplex PCR. In the table there are about 210,000 clones, about nine tenths of which are singletons. In germline, CDR1 is MNHEY, CDR2 SMNVEV (reference sequence). The CDR3 is 14 amino acids. V shed 8 bases and J 4 bases; nucleotides not matched to a gene: 7. The J gene is TRBJ2-7, the V gene TRBV27; 11 bases match TRBD2. The sequenced sample was peripheral blood. The clonotype originates from a woman in her seventies with acute or convalescent COVID-19. The CDR3 region is CASGLAGGVYEQYF. Here the CDR3 DNA reads TGTGCCAGCGGCCTAGCGGGAGGAGTTTACGAGCAGTACTTC.